The 19 T cell receptor beta chains in this list originate from one sample, sequenced in a study of shared clonotypes between healthy human individuals. Repertoires were generated with immunoSEQ multiplex PCR, while TCRdb's copy carries only in-frame clones and drops some. The table records approximately 500,000 clones, around 80% of them present only once. Sequenced sample: PBMCs. The receptors originated from a woman between 40 and 55 years old in good health. Some clones in this sample may be carry-over from other donors' samples.

This sequence joins TRBV7-9 and TRBJ1-1, with TRBD1 matching over 7 bases. Trimming at V came to 5 bases and at J to 2 bases, leaving 8 bases not matched to a gene. This CDR3 has 15 amino acids. Germline CDR1 is SEHNR and CDR2 is FQNEAQ (reference sequence). The CDR3 protein is CASSPFRQGNTEAFF. The CDR3, as DNA: TGTGCCAGCAGCCCTTTCAGACAGGGTAACACTGAAGCTTTCTTT.

This chain links TRBV15 with TRBJ2-3; D ambiguous. CDR1 and CDR2 (germline): LNHNV, YYDKDF (reference sequence). CDR3 length: 13 residues. The V gene lost 5 bases and the J gene lost 6 bases, with 12 bases spanning the gap. In DNA form, the CDR3 reads TGTGCCACCAGCTCCTCCGGGTTTGATACGCAGTATTTT. It translates to CATSSSGFDTQYF. The variable domain in full, completed from reference TRBV15 and TRBJ2-3, reads DAMVIQNPRYQVTQFGKPVTLSCSQTLNHNVMYWYQQKSSQAPKLLFHYYDKDFNNEADTPDNFQSRRPNTSFCFLDIRSPGLGDTAMYLCATSSSGFDTQYFGPGTRLTVL.

The chain employs TRBV18 and TRBJ1-2; perhaps TRBD1 as D (6 bases). The length of the CDR3 is 15 residues. Germline lookup yields CDR1 KGHSH and CDR2 LQKENI. V was shortened by 1 base and J by 0 bases, with 9 bases between the two germline ends. The CDR3 DNA reads as TGTGCCAGCTCACCACGGGACAACTCTAACTATGGCTACACCTTC. This gives the protein CASSPRDNSNYGYTF.

There are a few counts of this clone. The chain recombines TRBV7-2 with TRBJ2-5; D is undetermined. Germline CDR1 reads SGHTA; CDR2 reads FQGNSA. CDR3 length equals 13 residues. The germline V and J ends were trimmed by 5 bases and 4 bases, with 11 bases remaining between them. CDR3 loop: CASSATRLETQYF. The CDR3 DNA is TGTGCCAGCAGCGCCACCCGGTTAGAGACCCAGTACTTC.

CDR3 residues: CASSLGQGSSPLHF. CDR3 DNA: TGTGCCAGCAGTTTGGGACAGGGAAGTTCACCCCTCCACTTT. The chain carries TRBV27 and TRBJ1-6; TRBD1 agrees at 9 bases. The CDR3 loop spans 14 amino acids. V shed 3 bases and J 9 bases; nucleotides not matched to a gene: 3. CDR1 MNHEY and CDR2 SMNVEV come from the germline V gene (reference sequence).

This clone appeared once. CDR3: CASSRQDDYNEQFF. The DNA of the CDR3 is TGTGCCAGCAGCCGACAGGACGACTACAATGAGCAGTTCTTC. This chain links TRBV7-9 with TRBJ2-1, with D possibly TRBD1 on 6 matching bases. The V gene's germline CDR1 is SEHNR and CDR2 FQNEAQ (reference sequence). V shed 5 bases and J shed 3 bases, with 11 bases lying between them. The CDR3 is 14 amino acids.

This chain uses TRBV7-9 with TRBJ2-3; D gene ambiguous. CDR3 length: 12 residues. CDR1 and CDR2 (germline): SEHNR, FQNEAQ (reference sequence). The V and J ends lost 3 bases and 5 bases respectively, with 6 bases between them. CDR3 in amino acids: CASSFRVDTQYF. The CDR3 DNA reads as TGTGCCAGCAGCTTCCGGGTAGATACGCAGTATTTT. Complete variable domain (other parts from reference TRBV7-9 and TRBJ2-3): DTGVSQNPRHKITKRGQNVTFRCDPISEHNRLYWYRQTLGQGPEFLTYFQNEAQLEKSRLLSDRFSAERPKGSFSTLEIQRTEQGDSAMYLCASSFRVDTQYFGPGTRLTVL.

This CDR3 reads CASSPVLAGVGNEQFF. CDR3 nucleotides: TGTGCCAGCAGCCCAGTACTAGCGGGAGTAGGTAATGAGCAGTTCTTC. This chain connects TRBV14 to TRBJ2-1; 11 bases align to TRBD2. The CDR3 is 16 residues long. Germline loops: CDR1 SGHDN, CDR2 FVKESK. With 4 bases clipped from V and 7 bases from J, the junction kept 9 bases outside the gene matches. Drawing the rest from reference TRBV14 and TRBJ2-1, the complete variable domain is EAGVTQFPSHSVIEKGQTVTLRCDPISGHDNLYWYRRVMGKEIKFLLHFVKESKQDESGMPNNRFLAERTGGTYSTLKVQPAELEDSGVYFCASSPVLAGVGNEQFFGPGTRLTVL.

This chain joins TRBV5-6 and TRBJ1-5, with no clear D. This CDR3 has 14 residues. V dropped 3 bases and J dropped 9 bases, with 16 bases sitting between them. The V gene's germline CDR1 is SGHDT and CDR2 YYEEEE. DNA of the CDR3: TGTGCCAGCAGCTCCTTCACCCTTGGTGGGCCCCAGCATTTT. This sequence encodes CASSSFTLGGPQHF.

This clone was counted between two and nine times. The chain joins TRBV6-5 to TRBJ1-5; D is unresolved. Germline assignment: CDR1 MNHEY and CDR2 SVGAGI. V gave up 6 bases and J gave up 4 bases, with 16 bases separating them. This CDR3 is 15 amino acids long. The CDR3 sequence is CASRPAGKSNQPQHF. CDR3 sequence (DNA): TGTGCCAGCAGACCAGCCGGCAAAAGTAATCAGCCCCAGCATTTT.

This chain links TRBV28 with TRBJ1-2; TRBD1 aligns across 9 bases. The CDR3 loop spans 16 amino acids. The germline CDR1 and CDR2 sequences are MDHEN and SYDVKM. Germline trimming cut 5 bases from V and 4 bases from J; bases unmatched to any gene: 11. CDR3 protein: CASSNYGTGNLYGYTF. The CDR3 DNA follows: TGTGCCAGCAGTAACTACGGGACAGGGAATCTCTATGGCTACACCTTC.

The DNA for the CDR3 is TGTGCCAGCAGCGTAGGGACCGGGACAGCCCTCAATGAGCAGTTCTTC. Translation: CASSVGTGTALNEQFF. V and J are TRBV9 and TRBJ2-1, with 7 bases aligning to TRBD1. Germline V CDR1 and CDR2: SGDLS, YYNGEE. This CDR3 is built from 16 residues. J lost 6 bases, V lost 0 bases, and 9 bases had no gene match.

The V gene is TRBV5-1, the J gene TRBJ2-3; TRBD1 aligns across 9 bases. Germline V lookup: CDR1 SGHRS, CDR2 YFSETQ. The CDR3 has 18 residues. The junction had 15 bases not matched to a gene; V was cut back by 4 bases and J by 3 bases. The CDR3 DNA reads TGCGCCAGCAGCCCGGGACAGGGCCTTTCGGCGTCGACAGATACGCAGTATTTT. It specifies CASSPGQGLSASTDTQYF.

This chain links TRBV2 with TRBJ1-6; D ambiguous. V dropped 2 bases and J dropped 10 bases, with 12 bases sitting between them. Germline CDR1 and CDR2: SNHLY and FYNNEI. The CDR3 extends over 14 amino acids. CDR3 sequence reads: CASSEWLKDSPLHF. In DNA, the CDR3 is TGTGCCAGCAGTGAATGGTTGAAAGACTCACCCCTCCACTTT.

CDR3 bases: TGTGCCAGCAGCCCCACGACAGGCCGGGGTGGGGCCAACGTCCTGACTTTC. Amino acid sequence: CASSPTTGRGGANVLTF. The V call is TRBV7-9, the J call TRBJ2-6, with D possibly being TRBD1 (6 bases). This CDR3 region has 17 residues. The germline CDR1 and CDR2 sequences are SEHNR and FQNEAQ (reference sequence). Trimming left V 5 bases short and J 3 bases short, with 17 bases between.

J is TRBJ2-1 and V is TRBV5-4; 11 bases map to TRBD2. The CDR3 runs 14 residues. Looked up from germline, CDR1 is SGHNT and CDR2 is YYREEE (reference sequence). V trimming: 9 bases; J trimming: 7 bases; junction bases outside the gene matches: 9. CDR3: CATTRLAGLNEQFF. The DNA of the CDR3 is TGTGCCACCACCCGACTAGCGGGACTTAATGAGCAGTTCTTC.

CDR3 amino acids: CASSFTLTDTDTQYF. CDR3 nucleotide sequence: TGTGCCAGCAGCTTCACTCTAACGGACACAGATACGCAGTATTTT. The chain uses TRBV11-2 and TRBJ2-3; no clear D. From germline, CDR1 is SGHAT and CDR2 FQNNGV. The CDR3 has 15 amino acids. The V and J ends lost 3 bases and 2 bases respectively, with 12 bases between them. The full variable domain, with the rest looked up from reference TRBV11-2 and TRBJ2-3, is EAGVAQSPRYKIIEKRQSVAFWCNPISGHATLYWYQQILGQGPKLLIQFQNNGVVDDSQLPKDRFSAERLKGVDSTLKIQPAKLEDSAVYLCASSFTLTDTDTQYFGPGTRLTVL.

The V gene is TRBV5-8, the J gene TRBJ2-5; TRBD2 matches at 16 bases. Germline CDR1 SGHTS, CDR2 YDEGEE. J lost 5 bases, V lost 4 bases, and 8 bases had no gene match. The CDR3 is 17 amino acids. CDR3 sequence reads: CASSQGLAGGSGETQYF. CDR3 sequence (DNA): TGTGCCAGCAGCCAGGGACTAGCGGGAGGGTCGGGGGAGACCCAGTACTTC.

This rearrangement joins TRBV5-5 to TRBJ1-5; D gene uncertain. CDR1 and CDR2 from the germline V gene are SGHKS and YYEKEE (reference sequence). This CDR3 spans 15 amino acids. The V end lost 2 bases, the J end lost 3 bases, and 12 bases lay between the germline ends. The CDR3 bases are TGTGCCAGCAGCTTTAGGTACCAGCTCAATCAGCCCCAGCATTTT. Residues: CASSFRYQLNQPQHF.